A selection of T cell receptor beta chains follows, all from one sample in a study of shared clonotypes between healthy human individuals. Measured with immunoSEQ multiplex PCR; TCRdb has only the in-frame clones, and not every one. The data show nearly 600,000 clones, around 95% seen once. Sequencing used naive CD8+ T cells sorted from blood. The receptors here all came from a woman aged 25-40 years in good health. The CDR3 runs from the conserved cysteine through the conserved F or W. Fields, in order: D gene, clone size, V gene, J gene, CDR3 DNA, CDR3 protein. D genes are given only for firm matches. Where a row states a size, it is once, few, many or the class of an expanded clone; other rows omit it.

>TRBD1|-|TRBV5-4|TRBJ2-3
TGTGCCAGCAGCTCTCGACAGGGGGCAAGCACAGATACGCAGTATTTT
CASSSRQGASTDTQYF
>-|-|TRBV5-6|TRBJ2-7
TGTGCCAGCAGCTTGGGAGAGCGGTACGAGCAGTACTTC
CASSLGERYEQYF
>-|-|TRBV4-1|TRBJ2-7
TGCGCCAGCAGCCAAGAAGTCGCTATTTCCTACGAGCAGTACTTC
CASSQEVAISYEQYF
>-|-|TRBV4-2|TRBJ1-2
TGTGCCAGCCATGGCGGAGACTATGGCTACACCTTC
CASHGGDYGYTF
>TRBD1|once|TRBV5-6|TRBJ2-7
TGTGCCAGCAGCTTGGCCCTCACAGGGGTTTTTTACGAGCAGTACTTC
CASSLALTGVFYEQYF
>-|once|TRBV28|TRBJ2-7
TGTGCCAGCAGTGGCGTTGTTTGGGAGCAGTACTTC
CASSGVVWEQYF
>-|once|TRBV14|TRBJ1-4
TGTGCCAGCAGCCTTTTAAAGGGGGAAAAACTGTTTTTT
CASSLLKGEKLFF
>-|-|TRBV7-2|TRBJ1-5
TGTGCCAGCAGCTTAGGTAGGGACTACAATCAGCCCCAGCATTTT
CASSLGRDYNQPQHF
>-|few|TRBV25-1|TRBJ2-1
TGTGCCAGCAGTGGAGGCTATGAGCAGTTCTTC
CASSGGYEQFF
>-|-|TRBV28|TRBJ2-7
TGTGCCAGCAGTTTAGGAGGGTTAGGGACCTACGAGCAGTACTTC
CASSLGGLGTYEQYF
>-|-|TRBV27|TRBJ2-7
TGTGCCAGCAGTTTTTACGGGGAACCCAGTTACGAGCAGTACTTC
CASSFYGEPSYEQYF
>-|-|TRBV4-1|TRBJ2-1
TGCGCCAGCAGCACCCAACCTGGGGGGGCTTTCTTC
CASSTQPGGAFF
>-|-|TRBV27|TRBJ2-3
TGTGCCAGCAGCCTATCAAGTACGCAGTATTTT
CASSLSSTQYF
>TRBD1|-|TRBV6-5|TRBJ2-7
TGTGCCAGCTTCGGCACAGGGGACTCCTACGAGCAGTACTTC
CASFGTGDSYEQYF
>TRBD1|few|TRBV15|TRBJ1-5
TGTGCCACCAGCACCGGGACAGGGAATCAGCCCCAGCATTTT
CATSTGTGNQPQHF
>TRBD1|-|TRBV19|TRBJ1-4
TGTGCCAGTAGTACCCCCTCCCGGGGACAGGGTCTTGAAAAACTGTTTTTT
CASSTPSRGQGLEKLFF
>-|-|TRBV11-2|TRBJ1-1
TGTGCCAGCAGCCCATGGCGGAAGGGCATTAACACTGAAGCTTTCTTT
CASSPWRKGINTEAFF
>TRBD1|-|TRBV10-3|TRBJ2-2
TGTGCCATCAGTGAGGAGGGGGCTGGAACCGGGGAGCTGTTTTTT
CAISEEGAGTGELFF
>-|-|TRBV28|TRBJ1-5
TGTGCCAGCAGTAAACAACAGGGTTATCAGCCCCAGCATTTT
CASSKQQGYQPQHF
>TRBD2|-|TRBV6-5|TRBJ2-1
TGTGCCAGCAATAGCGGGAGCTCCAATGAGCAGTTCTTC
CASNSGSSNEQFF
>-|-|TRBV28|TRBJ1-5
TGTGCCAGCAGTTTCCACCTCGGTCAGCCCCAGCATTTT
CASSFHLGQPQHF
>TRBD1|-|TRBV11-2|TRBJ1-6
TGTGCCAGCAGCTCCCCAGGGGGGTCACCCCTCCACTTT
CASSSPGGSPLHF
>TRBD1|-|TRBV2|TRBJ1-5
TGTGCCAGCATTGGGACAGGGGGTCACCAGCCCCAGCATTTT
CASIGTGGHQPQHF
>TRBD1|-|TRBV7-9|TRBJ2-7
TGTGCCAGCAGCTTAGCGACAGGGGAATACGAGCAGTACTTC
CASSLATGEYEQYF
>-|-|TRBV5-1|TRBJ1-3
TGCGCCAGCAGCCCGGACAGTTTTGGAAACACCATATATTTT
CASSPDSFGNTIYF
>TRBD1|once|TRBV30|TRBJ2-7
TGTGCCTGGGGGGGGACAGGGAGCGCCCACGAGCAGTACTTC
CAWGGTGSAHEQYF
>-|-|TRBV7-9|TRBJ2-2
TGTGCCAGCATCCGCGGGAACACCGGGGAGCTGTTTTTT
CASIRGNTGELFF
>-|-|TRBV19|TRBJ1-2
TGTGCCAGTAGCGCCGGGACGCTCTATGGCTACACCTTC
CASSAGTLYGYTF
>-|-|TRBV28|TRBJ2-1
TGTGCCAGCAGTTCCGTTGCGGGCTACAATGAGCAGTTCTTC
CASSSVAGYNEQFF
>-|-|TRBV5-1|TRBJ2-1
TGCGCCAGCAGCTTGACCAGTCTGAGCTCCTACAATGAGCAGTTCTTC
CASSLTSLSSYNEQFF
>-|-|TRBV28|TRBJ2-7
TGTGCCAGCAGTTGGATGGGGGAAGGCTACGAGCAGTACTTC
CASSWMGEGYEQYF
>-|-|TRBV19|TRBJ1-5
TGTGCCAGTCGGGCAGGGGCGAGTAGCAATCAGCCCCAGCATTTT
CASRAGASSNQPQHF
>-|-|TRBV27|TRBJ2-2
TGTGCCAGCAGTTTATACGGGTCCACCCCGGGGACCGGGGAGCTGTTTTTT
CASSLYGSTPGTGELFF
>-|-|TRBV6-1|TRBJ1-1
TGTGCCAGCAGTTTAGGGGTTGCTTTCTTT
CASSLGVAFF
>-|-|TRBV11-3|TRBJ2-7
TGTGCCAGCAGCTCCGGGACATCTTACGAGCAGTACTTC
CASSSGTSYEQYF